Presented here are 16 T cell receptor beta chains from one specimen sequenced in a study of patients and donors after allogeneic stem cell transplantation. TCRdb fed the RT-PCR reads into MiXCR, producing one record per CDR3 protein. The table lists over 130,000 distinct CDR3 sequences, about a third of them singletons. The sequenced material came from blood, either unsorted or a sorted T cell fraction (not recorded which). Receptors originate from a human donor who was either an allogeneic HSCT recipient or a stem cell or donor lymphocyte infusion donor (not recorded which). It is not recorded whose cells these are; they may come from a transplant donor.

The chain links TRBV7-2 to TRBJ1-6; TRBD1 matches 8 bases. The CDR3 is 14 residues long. V trimming: 5 bases; J trimming: 9 bases; junction bases outside the gene matches: 6. CDR1 is SGHTA, CDR2 FQGNSA, per germline. CDR3 sequence (DNA): TGTGCCAGCAGCCAGAGGACAGGGCGTTCACCCCTCCACTTT. This gives the protein CASSQRTGRSPLHF.

The sample holds one count of this clonotype. V usage is TRBV12-3 or TRBV12-4 and J usage is TRBJ1-4, with a possible D match to TRBD1 (5 bases). The CDR3 covers 11 residues. V was pared by 11 bases and J by 8 bases, with 12 bases between. Written as DNA, the CDR3 is TGTGCCGCAGCCGAGGGGGAAAAACTGTTTTTT. Translated: CAAAEGEKLFF.

This clonotype was picked up a small number of times. This rearrangement joins TRBV4-2 to TRBJ1-2; D gene uncertain. V gave up 3 bases and J gave up 5 bases, with 10 bases separating them. Per the germline V gene, CDR1 is LGHNA and CDR2 is YNFKEQ. The CDR3 is made up of 13 amino acids. This CDR3 is CASSQGRGYGYTF. The CDR3 bases are TGTGCCAGCAGCCAGGGCCGGGGTTATGGCTACACCTTC.

The V gene is TRBV20-1, the J gene TRBJ1-1; D is unclear. Trimming stripped 6 bases from V and 2 bases from J, with 13 bases between. This CDR3 has 13 amino acids. Germline CDR1 DFQATT, CDR2 SNEGSKA (reference sequence). CDR3 DNA: TGCAGTGCCCCTGCTGACATAAACACTGAAGCTTTCTTT. Amino acid sequence: CSAPADINTEAFF.

This clonotype was recorded a few times. The chain couples TRBV28 to TRBJ1-6; the match to TRBD1 covers 10 bases. J lost 9 bases, V lost 6 bases, and 5 bases had no gene match. Germline CDR1 is MDHEN and CDR2 is SYDVKM. The length of the CDR3 is 14 residues. Here the CDR3 reads CASSDDRGPSPLHF. The CDR3 DNA is TGTGCCAGCAGCGACGACAGGGGGCCTTCACCCCTCCACTTT.

Only a few counts were recorded for this clonotype. The rearrangement uses TRBV28 and TRBJ2-5; 10 nucleotides match TRBD2. Trimming at V came to 7 bases and at J to 1 base, leaving 3 bases not matched to a gene. The CDR3 spans 14 residues. The V gene's germline CDR1 is MDHEN and CDR2 SYDVKM. The CDR3 coding sequence is TGTGCCAGCATTAGCGGGGGGCTCCAAGAGACCCAGTACTTC. Amino acids: CASISGGLQETQYF.

The chain couples TRBV29-1 to TRBJ2-3, with 11 bases lining up with TRBD2. The V gene's germline CDR1 is SQVTM and CDR2 ANQGSEA. The J segment lost 2 bases and the V segment lost 7 bases, leaving 8 bases of the junction unmatched. The CDR3 length is 15 residues. The CDR3 sequence: CSASTSGAPTDTQYF. CDR3 sequence (DNA): TGCAGCGCATCGACTAGCGGGGCGCCCACAGATACGCAGTATTTT.

This chain connects TRBV5-5 to TRBJ1-2, with unresolved D. CDR3 length: 12 residues. Germline-derived CDR1 and CDR2 are SGHKS and YYEKEE (reference sequence). V was shortened by 5 bases and J by 6 bases, with 11 bases between the two germline ends. The CDR3: CASSRNQNGYTF. DNA of the CDR3: TGTGCCAGCAGTCGGAACCAGAATGGCTACACCTTC.

This clonotype was counted only a few times. V gene TRBV7-9 combines with J gene TRBJ1-1; possible D gene TRBD1, 6 bases. The CDR3 length is 14 residues. Trimming cost V 4 bases and J 5 bases, with 14 bases left between them. From germline, CDR1 is SEHNR and CDR2 FQNEAQ (reference sequence). This CDR3 reads CASSSPGAQTEAFF. The CDR3 DNA sequence: TGTGCCAGCAGCTCACCGGGGGCTCAAACTGAAGCTTTCTTT. The whole variable domain, remainder taken from reference TRBV7-9 and TRBJ1-1, is DTGVSQNPRHKITKRGQNVTFRCDPISEHNRLYWYRQTLGQGPEFLTYFQNEAQLEKSRLLSDRFSAERPKGSFSTLEIQRTEQGDSAMYLCASSSPGAQTEAFFGQGTRLTVV.

This clonotype was counted a few times. The chain carries TRBV12-3 or TRBV12-4 and TRBJ2-1, with TRBD2 as a possible D gene (5 bases). The CDR3 has 14 amino acids. V was clipped by 6 bases and J by 3 bases, with 12 bases between them. DNA of the CDR3: TGTGCCAGCAGCGGACGGGGAATCTACAATGAGCAGTTCTTC. Protein: CASSGRGIYNEQFF.

J is TRBJ2-1 and V is TRBV29-1; D not certain. Germline V gene sequence: CDR1 SQVTM, CDR2 ANQGSEA. CDR3 length equals 14 residues. V was trimmed by 4 bases and J by 0 bases, leaving 10 bases between them. The CDR3 nucleotides are TGCAGCGTTGCGGCCGGTAGCTCCTACAATGAGCAGTTCTTC. It translates to CSVAAGSSYNEQFF.

The chain carries TRBV15 and TRBJ2-3, with 8 bases that match TRBD2. Looked up from germline, CDR1 is LNHNV and CDR2 is YYDKDF (reference sequence). This CDR3 contains 16 residues. The ends lost 3 bases at V and 2 bases at J; junction bases unmatched: 7. CDR3 DNA sequence: TGTGCCACCAGCAGTCGTACTAGCGGCATCACAGATACGCAGTATTTT. Translated, it gives CATSSRTSGITDTQYF.

The table lists this clonotype with a few counts. CDR3 in amino acids: CAIRLAGGTDTQYF. In DNA, the CDR3 is TGTGCCATCCGACTAGCGGGGGGCACAGATACGCAGTATTTT. The J gene is TRBJ2-3, the V gene TRBV28, with 12 bases matching TRBD2. Per the germline V gene, CDR1 is MDHEN and CDR2 is SYDVKM. CDR3 length equals 14 residues. J was trimmed by 1 base and V by 10 bases; bases with no gene match: 3.

This clonotype has at least ten counts. This rearrangement joins TRBV28 to TRBJ2-7; D is perhaps TRBD1 (6 bases). Trimming removed 3 bases at V and 3 bases at J, with 15 bases between. The length of the CDR3 is 15 residues. The germline gives CDR1 MDHEN, CDR2 SYDVKM. The CDR3 DNA reads TGTGCCAGCAGTTTTGGACAGTTTGGGGGCTACGAGCAGTACGTC. Its protein product is CASSFGQFGGYEQYV.

The chain employs TRBV7-2 and TRBJ2-5; the D gene is possibly TRBD2 (5 bases). This CDR3 spans 14 amino acids. Germline V gene sequence: CDR1 SGHTA, CDR2 FQGNSA. V lost 2 bases to trimming and J lost 0 bases, with 7 bases between them. In DNA, the CDR3 is TGTGCCAGCAGCTTATTGGACTACCAAGAGACCCAGTACTTC. Translated: CASSLLDYQETQYF.

The genes are TRBV2 and TRBJ1-5; D gene ambiguous. CDR1 SNHLY and CDR2 FYNNEI come from the germline V gene. This CDR3 comprises 16 residues. V was clipped by 1 base and J by 0 bases, with 10 bases between them. The CDR3 here is CASSEEWEDSNQPQHF. CDR3 nucleotide sequence: TGTGCCAGCAGTGAAGAATGGGAAGATAGCAATCAGCCCCAGCATTTT.